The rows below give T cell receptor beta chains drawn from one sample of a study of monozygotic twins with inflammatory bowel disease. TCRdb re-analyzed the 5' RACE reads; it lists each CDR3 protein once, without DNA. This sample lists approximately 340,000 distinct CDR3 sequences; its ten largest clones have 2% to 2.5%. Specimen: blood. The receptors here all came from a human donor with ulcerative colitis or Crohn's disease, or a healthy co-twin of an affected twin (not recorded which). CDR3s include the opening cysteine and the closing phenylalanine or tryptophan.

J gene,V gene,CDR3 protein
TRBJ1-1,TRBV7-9,CASSPWDSGAFF
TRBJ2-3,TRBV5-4,CASSKSTDTQYF
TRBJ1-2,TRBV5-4,CASSLERSYGYTF
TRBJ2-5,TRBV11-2,CASSPPGGLAGEETQYF
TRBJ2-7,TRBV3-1,CASSGRQYGINEQYF
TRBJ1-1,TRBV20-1,CSARQGSAYTEAFF
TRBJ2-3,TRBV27,CVSSFGPTDTQYF
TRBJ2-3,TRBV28,CASSSAHPGRGDAYF
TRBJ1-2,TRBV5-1,CASSAPATVPLGYTF
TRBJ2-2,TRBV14,CASSQVVGFPGELFF
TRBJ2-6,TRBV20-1,CSARGWNSGANVLTF
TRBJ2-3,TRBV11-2,CASSSVFGLPPDTQYF
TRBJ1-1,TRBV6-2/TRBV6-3,CASSYLSAGIRTEAFF
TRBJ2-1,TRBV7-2,CASSLRSSAGYNEQFF